The source of this T cell receptor (beta chain) is a study of T cells in Graves' hyperthyroidism and ophthalmopathy. Ten or more counts support this clonotype. Its antigen is not known. The CDR3 sequence is 15 residues long. In germline, CDR1 is SEHNR, CDR2 FQNEAQ (reference sequence). The V and J ends lost 5 bases and 0 bases respectively, with 8 bases between them. It was RNA transcripts that yielded the amplified TCR beta CDR3 regions. The study used the HTBI primer set for a first-round RT-PCR of the TCR CDR3. TCRdb re-called the multiplex PCR reads through MiXCR, storing one row per CDR3 protein. The profile shows about 330,000 distinct CDR3 sequences, around 15% of them singletons. Notes on the study in general: Patients with ophthalmopathy were separated from those with stable hyperthyroidism by a 13 V-J model. Most thyroid clonotypes expanded above 0.001 were also detected in blood.

The chain has TRBV7-9 and TRBJ2-6; unclear D gene. Sequences were obtained from blood. The TCR was taken from a woman in her 40s with Graves' ophthalmopathy. In nucleotides, the CDR3 is TGTGCCAGCAGCGTACACCTCTCTGGGGCCAACGTCCTGACTTTC. Its protein is CASSVHLSGANVLTF.